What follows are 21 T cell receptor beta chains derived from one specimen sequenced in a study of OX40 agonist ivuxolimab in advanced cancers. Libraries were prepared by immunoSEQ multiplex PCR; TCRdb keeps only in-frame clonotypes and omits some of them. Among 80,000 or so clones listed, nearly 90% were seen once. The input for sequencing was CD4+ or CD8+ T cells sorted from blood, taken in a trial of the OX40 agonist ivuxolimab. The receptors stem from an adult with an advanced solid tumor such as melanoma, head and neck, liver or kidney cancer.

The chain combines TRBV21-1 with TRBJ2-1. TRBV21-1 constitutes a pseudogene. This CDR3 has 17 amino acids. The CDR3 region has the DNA TGTGCCAGCAGCGCCCCTGGCTCGCCGGCCTCCTACAATGAGCAGTTCTTC. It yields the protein CASSAPGSPASYNEQFF.

The CDR3 sequence: CAVDLTGDGEQYF. The DNA for the CDR3 is TGTGCCGTGGATTTAACAGGGGACGGCGAGCAGTACTTC. This rearrangement joins TRBV28 to TRBJ2-7; 7 bases match TRBD1. Germline lookup yields CDR1 MDHEN and CDR2 SYDVKM. There are 13 residues in the CDR3. Trimming cost V 11 bases and J 6 bases; bases outside gene matches: 13.

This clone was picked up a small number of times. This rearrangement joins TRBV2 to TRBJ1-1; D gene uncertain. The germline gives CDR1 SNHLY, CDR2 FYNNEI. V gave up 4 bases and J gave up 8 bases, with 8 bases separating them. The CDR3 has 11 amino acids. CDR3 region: CASSGGAEAFF. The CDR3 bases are TGTGCCAGCAGTGGAGGTGCCGAAGCTTTCTTT.

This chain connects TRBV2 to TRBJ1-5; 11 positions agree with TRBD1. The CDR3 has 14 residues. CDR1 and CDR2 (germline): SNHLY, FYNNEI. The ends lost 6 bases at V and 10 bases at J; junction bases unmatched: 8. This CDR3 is CASREGTGGGPQHF. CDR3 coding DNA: TGTGCCAGCAGGGAGGGGACAGGGGGAGGTCCCCAGCATTTT.

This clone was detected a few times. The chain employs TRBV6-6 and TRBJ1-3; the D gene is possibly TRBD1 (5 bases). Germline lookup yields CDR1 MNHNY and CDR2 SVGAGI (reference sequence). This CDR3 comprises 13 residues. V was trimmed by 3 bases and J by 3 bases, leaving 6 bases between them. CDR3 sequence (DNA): TGTGCCAGCAGTTATGGGGGTGGAAACACCATATATTTT. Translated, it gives CASSYGGGNTIYF.

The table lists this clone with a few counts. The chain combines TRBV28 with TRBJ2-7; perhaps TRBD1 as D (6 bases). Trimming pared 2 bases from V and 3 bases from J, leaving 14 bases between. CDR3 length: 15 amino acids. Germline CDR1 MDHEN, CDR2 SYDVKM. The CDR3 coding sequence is TGTGCCAGCAGTTTACAGGGGTCGTCGGACTACGAGCAGTACTTC. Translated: CASSLQGSSDYEQYF.

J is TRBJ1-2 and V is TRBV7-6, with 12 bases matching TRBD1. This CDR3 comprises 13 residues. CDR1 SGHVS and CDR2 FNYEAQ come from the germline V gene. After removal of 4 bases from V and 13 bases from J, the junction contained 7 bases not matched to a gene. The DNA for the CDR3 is TGTGCCAGCAGCTCTGGGACAGGGGGCTTTTCCACCTTC. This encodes CASSSGTGGFSTF.

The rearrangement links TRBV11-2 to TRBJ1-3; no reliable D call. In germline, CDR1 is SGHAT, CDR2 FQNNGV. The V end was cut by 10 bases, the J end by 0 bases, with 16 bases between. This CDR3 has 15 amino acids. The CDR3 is CATAAFGDSGNTIYF. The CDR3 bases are TGTGCCACAGCCGCTTTCGGGGACTCTGGAAACACCATATATTTT.

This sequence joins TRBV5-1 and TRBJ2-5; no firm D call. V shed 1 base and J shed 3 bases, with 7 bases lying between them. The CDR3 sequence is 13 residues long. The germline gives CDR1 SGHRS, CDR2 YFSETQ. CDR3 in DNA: TGCGCCAGCAGCTTGAATACGGAAGAGACCCAGTACTTC. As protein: CASSLNTEETQYF.

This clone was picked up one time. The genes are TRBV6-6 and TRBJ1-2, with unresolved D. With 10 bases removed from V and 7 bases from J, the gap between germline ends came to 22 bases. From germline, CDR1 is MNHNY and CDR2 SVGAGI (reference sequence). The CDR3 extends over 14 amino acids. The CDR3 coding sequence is TGTGCCACCCTCAGCGGGGTGGGAGTTGTTGGCTACACCTTC. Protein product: CATLSGVGVVGYTF.

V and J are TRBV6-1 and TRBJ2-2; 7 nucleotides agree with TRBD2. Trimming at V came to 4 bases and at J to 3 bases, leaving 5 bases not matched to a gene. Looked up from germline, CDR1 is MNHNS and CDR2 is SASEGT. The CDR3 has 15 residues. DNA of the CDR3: TGTGCCAGCAGTGTTAGGACTAGGGACACCGGGGAGCTGTTTTTT. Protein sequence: CASSVRTRDTGELFF.

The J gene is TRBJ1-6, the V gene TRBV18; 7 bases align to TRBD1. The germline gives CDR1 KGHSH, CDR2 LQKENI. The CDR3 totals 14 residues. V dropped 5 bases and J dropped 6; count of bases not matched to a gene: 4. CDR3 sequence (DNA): TGTGCCAGCTCATCGAGACAGGGTAATTCACCCCTCCACTTT. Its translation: CASSSRQGNSPLHF.

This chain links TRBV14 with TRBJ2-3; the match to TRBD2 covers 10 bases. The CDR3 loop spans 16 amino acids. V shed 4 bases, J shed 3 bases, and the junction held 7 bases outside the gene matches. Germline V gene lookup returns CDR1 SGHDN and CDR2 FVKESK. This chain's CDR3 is CASSLLRTSGTDTQYF. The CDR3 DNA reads TGTGCCAGCAGCCTCCTCCGGACTAGCGGTACAGATACGCAGTATTTT.

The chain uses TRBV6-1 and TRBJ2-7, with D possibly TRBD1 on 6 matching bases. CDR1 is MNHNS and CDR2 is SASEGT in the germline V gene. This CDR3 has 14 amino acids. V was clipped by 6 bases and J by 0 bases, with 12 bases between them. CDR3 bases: TGTGCCAGCAGATTTGACAGGAACTCCTACGAGCAGTACTTC. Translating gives CASRFDRNSYEQYF.

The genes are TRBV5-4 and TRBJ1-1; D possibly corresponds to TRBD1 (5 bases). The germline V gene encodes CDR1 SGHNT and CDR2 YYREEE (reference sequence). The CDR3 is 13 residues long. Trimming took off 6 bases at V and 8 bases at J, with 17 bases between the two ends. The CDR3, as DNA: TGTGCCAGCAACTCTGGAAAAGGGACCGAAGCTTTCTTT. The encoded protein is CASNSGKGTEAFF.

The CDR3 loop reads CASSPLPQGRGGYTF. DNA for the CDR3: TGTGCCAGCAGCCCATTGCCTCAGGGGAGAGGTGGCTACACCTTC. The chain combines TRBV14 with TRBJ1-2; possibly TRBD1 for D (6 bases). V lost 4 bases to trimming and J lost 7 bases, with 19 bases between them. Germline V gene sequence: CDR1 SGHDN, CDR2 FVKESK. CDR3 length: 15 amino acids.

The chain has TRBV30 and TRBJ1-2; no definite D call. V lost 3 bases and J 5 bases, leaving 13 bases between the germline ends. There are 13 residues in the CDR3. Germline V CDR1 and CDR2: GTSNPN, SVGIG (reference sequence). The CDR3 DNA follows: TGTGCCTGGAGACACAATGGAGCGTATGGCTACACCTTC. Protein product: CAWRHNGAYGYTF.

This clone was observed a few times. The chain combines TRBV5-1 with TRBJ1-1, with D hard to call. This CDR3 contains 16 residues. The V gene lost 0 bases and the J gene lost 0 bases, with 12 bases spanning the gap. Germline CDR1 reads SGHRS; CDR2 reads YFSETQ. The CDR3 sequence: CASSLAGRLLNTEAFF. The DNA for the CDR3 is TGCGCCAGCAGCTTGGCCGGTAGGCTATTGAACACTGAAGCTTTCTTT.

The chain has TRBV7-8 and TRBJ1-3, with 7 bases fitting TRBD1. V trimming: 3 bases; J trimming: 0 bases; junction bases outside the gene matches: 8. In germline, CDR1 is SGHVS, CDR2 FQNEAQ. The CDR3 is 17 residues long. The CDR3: CASSFTGATSSGNTIYF. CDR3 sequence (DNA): TGTGCCAGCAGCTTTACAGGGGCCACGAGCTCTGGAAACACCATATATTTT.

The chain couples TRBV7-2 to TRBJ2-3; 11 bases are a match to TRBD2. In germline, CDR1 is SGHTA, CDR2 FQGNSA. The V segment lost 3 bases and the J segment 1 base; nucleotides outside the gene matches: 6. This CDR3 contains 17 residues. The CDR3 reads CASSFSGGASRTDTQYF. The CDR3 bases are TGTGCCAGCAGCTTTAGCGGGGGGGCGTCTCGCACAGATACGCAGTATTTT.

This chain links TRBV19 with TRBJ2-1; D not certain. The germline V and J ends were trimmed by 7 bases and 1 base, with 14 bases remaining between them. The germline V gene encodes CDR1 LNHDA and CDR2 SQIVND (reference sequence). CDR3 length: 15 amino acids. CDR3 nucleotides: TGTGCCAGTAAGGATCAACGCGTATCCTACAATGAGCAGTTCTTC. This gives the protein CASKDQRVSYNEQFF.